The 28 T cell receptor beta chains presented below share a single source sample, sequenced in a study of blood T cell repertoires in COVID-19. Profiled with immunoSEQ multiplex PCR; TCRdb holds only in-frame clones, not every one. This repertoire shows 300,000 or so clones, roughly nine tenths found once; its top ten account for 2% to 2.5%. Source material: peripheral blood. These receptors were collected from a woman aged 25 to 45 with COVID-19, enrolled during active disease.

This chain uses TRBV28 with TRBJ1-2; 7 nucleotides align to TRBD1. CDR1 and CDR2 from the germline V gene are MDHEN and SYDVKM. The CDR3 is made up of 13 amino acids. The V gene end was trimmed by 4 bases and the J gene end by 12 bases; junction bases not matched to a gene: 11. The CDR3 here is CASSSRQGEGHTF. The CDR3 DNA reads as TGTGCCAGCAGTTCAAGACAGGGTGAGGGCCACACCTTC.

The genes are TRBV27 and TRBJ2-7; TRBD2 matches at 8 bases. The CDR3 totals 14 residues. From germline, CDR1 is MNHEY and CDR2 SMNVEV (reference sequence). With V trimmed by 3 bases and J by 4 bases, 5 bases remained unmatched. The CDR3 region has the DNA TGTGCCAGCAGTTTTAACCTAGCGGGTTACGAGCAGTACTTC. It yields the protein CASSFNLAGYEQYF.

The chain has TRBV13 and TRBJ2-1; TRBD2 agrees at 8 bases. This CDR3 contains 16 residues. Per the germline V gene, CDR1 is PRHDT and CDR2 is FYEKMQ (reference sequence). The V gene end was trimmed by 0 bases and the J gene end by 8 bases; junction bases not matched to a gene: 9. CDR3 protein: CASSLGRSAGGHEQFF. CDR3 coding DNA: TGTGCCAGCAGCTTAGGCCGGTCTGCGGGAGGTCATGAGCAGTTCTTC.

The chain combines TRBV5-4 with TRBJ1-5; D might be TRBD1 (5 bases). The CDR3 sequence is 14 residues long. With 4 bases removed from V and 1 base from J, the gap between germline ends came to 9 bases. The germline gives CDR1 SGHNT, CDR2 YYREEE (reference sequence). The CDR3 DNA sequence: TGTGCCAGCAGCCTACCAGGGAGCAATCAGCCCCAGCATTTT. Its translation is CASSLPGSNQPQHF.

The gene calls are TRBV6-5 and TRBJ1-6, with 7 bases aligning to TRBD1. This CDR3 comprises 14 residues. V gave up 6 bases and J gave up 6 bases; unmatched junction bases: 5. Germline CDR1 MNHEY, CDR2 SVGAGI. CDR3 residues: CASRPGQLNSPLHF. In nucleotides, the CDR3 is TGTGCCAGCAGGCCGGGACAGCTTAATTCACCCCTCCACTTT.

CDR3 coding DNA: TGTGCCAGCAGCTTACGCCGGGGACAGGGGATCGCCTACAATGAGCAGTTCTTC. Translation gives CASSLRRGQGIAYNEQFF. V and J are TRBV7-9 and TRBJ2-1, with 10 bases fitting TRBD1. Losses at the gene ends were 2 bases for V and 2 bases for J; bases not matched to a gene: 9. The CDR3 loop spans 18 amino acids. CDR1 is SEHNR, CDR2 FQNEAQ, per germline (reference sequence).

The chain employs TRBV27 and TRBJ1-1; a weak D match, TRBD1 (5 bases). The V end lost 7 bases, the J end lost 1 base, and 13 bases lay between the germline ends. This CDR3 contains 14 residues. From germline, CDR1 is MNHEY and CDR2 SMNVEV (reference sequence). As DNA, the CDR3 is TGTGCCAGCACCGGGGGGGGAGCGAACACTGAAGCTTTCTTT. Its protein is CASTGGGANTEAFF.

The V gene is TRBV27, the J gene TRBJ2-7; 11 bases line up with TRBD1. From germline, CDR1 is MNHEY and CDR2 SMNVEV (reference sequence). V lost 6 bases and J lost 2; bases outside the gene matches: 3. The CDR3 runs 14 residues. As DNA, the CDR3 is TGTGCCAGCAGCCGGGGACAGGGGGCCTACGAGCAGTACTTC. The encoded protein is CASSRGQGAYEQYF.

The chain combines TRBV2 with TRBJ1-5, with D perhaps TRBD1 (5 bases). V shed 8 bases and J shed 2 bases, with 22 bases lying between them. Germline V CDR1 and CDR2: SNHLY, FYNNEI. The CDR3 totals 17 residues. CDR3 coding DNA: TGTGCCAGCGCGGCGCGACAGCCTAGAGGAGGCAATCAGCCCCAGCATTTT. Its protein product is CASAARQPRGGNQPQHF.

The chain carries TRBV27 and TRBJ1-1; unclear D gene. CDR1 is MNHEY and CDR2 is SMNVEV in the germline V gene (reference sequence). The CDR3 covers 14 residues. The ends were cut back, 3 bases at V and 1 base at J, with 9 bases in the middle. CDR3 DNA sequence: TGTGCCAGCAGTTTTCGGGTTGGGAACACTGAAGCTTTCTTT. Its protein is CASSFRVGNTEAFF.

The chain combines TRBV4-1 with TRBJ1-4; TRBD1 is a possible D gene (5 bases). This CDR3 contains 16 residues. V gave up 3 bases and J gave up 4 bases, with 15 bases separating them. The germline gives CDR1 MGHRA, CDR2 YSYEKL. The CDR3 reads CASSQAGPSLNEKLFF. The DNA of the CDR3 is TGCGCCAGCAGCCAGGCGGGACCGTCCCTTAATGAAAAACTGTTTTTT.

The chain joins TRBV5-1 to TRBJ2-7; D is possibly TRBD2 (5 bases). The V and J ends lost 0 bases and 0 bases respectively, with 10 bases between them. The CDR3 length is 15 residues. CDR1 and CDR2 from the germline V gene are SGHRS and YFSETQ. For the CDR3, the DNA is TGCGCCAGCAGCTTGGAACCGGGAAGCTCCTACGAGCAGTACTTC. It is translated as CASSLEPGSSYEQYF.

This rearrangement joins TRBV9 to TRBJ2-3; TRBD1 might be the D (6 bases). Trimming left V 0 bases short and J 5 bases short, with 10 bases between. The CDR3 extends over 14 amino acids. Germline V gene data show CDR1 as SGDLS and CDR2 as YYNGEE. The chain's CDR3 is CASSVARTEDTQYF. The CDR3 bases are TGTGCCAGCAGCGTAGCCCGGACAGAAGATACGCAGTATTTT.

This clone was seen only a few times. CDR3 DNA sequence: TGTGCCAGCAGTCCCGGGACAGGGTCCTACGAGCAGTACTTC. Residues: CASSPGTGSYEQYF. The rearrangement links TRBV2 to TRBJ2-7, with 9 bases fitting TRBD1. CDR3 length: 14 residues. CDR1 is SNHLY, CDR2 FYNNEI, per germline. The ends lost 5 bases at V and 1 base at J; junction bases unmatched: 3.

This clone was recorded only once. A read error may explain this, as a much larger clone is one base away. The CDR3 DNA reads TGTGCCAGCAGGACAGGGGGCTACGAGCAGTACTTC. Its protein is CASRTGGYEQYF. This chain uses TRBV6-5 with TRBJ2-7, with 9 bases matching TRBD1. The trim removed 6 bases at V and 3 bases at J, leaving 0 bases unmatched. CDR1 and CDR2 (germline): MNHEY, SVGAGI. This CDR3 comprises 12 residues.

This sequence joins TRBV25-1 and TRBJ1-6, with 9 bases aligning to TRBD1. Germline CDR1 and CDR2: MGHDK and SYGVNS. V lost 4 bases and J lost 7; bases outside the gene matches: 8. This CDR3 region has 16 residues. Here the CDR3 DNA reads TGTGCCAGCAGTGCACAGGGGGCGCCGGGGAATTCACCCCTCCACTTT. It translates to CASSAQGAPGNSPLHF.

This rearrangement joins TRBV11-2 to TRBJ2-3, with no clear D. Trimming pared 5 bases from V and 3 bases from J, leaving 9 bases between. The CDR3 extends over 13 amino acids. Germline V gene sequence: CDR1 SGHAT, CDR2 FQNNGV. The CDR3 protein is CASSAGRTDTQYF. In DNA form, the CDR3 reads TGTGCCAGCAGCGCAGGTCGTACAGATACGCAGTATTTT. Filled out from reference TRBV11-2 and TRBJ2-3, the complete variable domain reads EAGVAQSPRYKIIEKRQSVAFWCNPISGHATLYWYQQILGQGPKLLIQFQNNGVVDDSQLPKDRFSAERLKGVDSTLKIQPAKLEDSAVYLCASSAGRTDTQYFGPGTRLTVL.

The genes are TRBV18 and TRBJ2-1; 10 positions agree with TRBD1. Germline V lookup: CDR1 KGHSH, CDR2 LQKENI. After removal of 3 bases from V and 4 bases from J, the junction contained 6 bases not matched to a gene. This CDR3 has 16 residues. The CDR3 region has the DNA TGTGCCAGCTCACCCACTTCGGGACAGGGGTACAATGAGCAGTTCTTC. It yields the protein CASSPTSGQGYNEQFF.

The chain joins TRBV2 to TRBJ2-5, with D possibly being TRBD2 (5 bases). V lost 6 bases, J lost 5 bases, and 13 bases lay in between. This CDR3 region has 13 residues. Germline lookup yields CDR1 SNHLY and CDR2 FYNNEI. The CDR3, as DNA: TGTGCCAGCAGGCGGTTGGGAGTTGAGACCCAGTACTTC. The encoded protein is CASRRLGVETQYF.

This chain links TRBV27 with TRBJ1-3, with D tentatively TRBD1 (6 bases). The CDR3 length is 16 residues. Trimming removed 0 bases from V and 2 bases from J, with 11 bases in between. Germline V CDR1 and CDR2: MNHEY, SMNVEV (reference sequence). In DNA form, the CDR3 reads TGTGCCAGCAGTTTATCGGGGGGGCAGGCTGGAAACACCATATATTTT. Its translation: CASSLSGGQAGNTIYF.

This clone has just one count. The J gene is TRBJ1-3, the V gene TRBV30; TRBD1 matches at 7 bases. V lost 5 bases and J lost 3; bases outside the gene matches: 4. The germline CDR1 and CDR2 sequences are GTSNPN and SVGIG (reference sequence). The CDR3 is 13 residues long. The CDR3 bases are TGTGCCTGGGGACAGGTTCTTGGAAACACCATATATTTT. Amino acid sequence: CAWGQVLGNTIYF.

This rearrangement joins TRBV7-8 to TRBJ1-5; D not resolved. The CDR3 runs to 14 residues. Per the germline V gene, CDR1 is SGHVS and CDR2 is FQNEAQ. Trimming removed 4 bases from V and 4 bases from J, with 11 bases in between. The CDR3 protein is CASSSRTGNQPQHF. The CDR3 nucleotides read TGTGCCAGCAGCTCCAGGACGGGAAATCAGCCCCAGCATTTT. Based on the CDR3 plus reference TRBV7-8 and TRBJ1-5, the full variable domain is GAGVSQSPRYKVAKRGQDVALRCDPISGHVSLFWYQQALGQGPEFLTYFQNEAQLDKSGLPSDRFFAERPEGSVSTLKIQRTQQEDSAVYLCASSSRTGNQPQHFGDGTRLSIL.

The chain couples TRBV7-2 to TRBJ2-2; TRBD2 matches at 7 bases. The trim removed 1 base at V and 1 base at J, leaving 6 bases unmatched. This CDR3 comprises 17 residues. The germline gives CDR1 SGHTA, CDR2 FQGNSA. This CDR3 reads CASSLDVLAVNTGELFF. CDR3 sequence (DNA): TGTGCCAGCAGCTTAGATGTTCTAGCGGTGAACACCGGGGAGCTGTTTTTT.

This sequence joins TRBV11-2 and TRBJ2-7; 10 bases match TRBD1. The CDR3 extends over 14 amino acids. The germline CDR1 and CDR2 sequences are SGHAT and FQNNGV. With 6 bases clipped from V and 3 bases from J, the junction kept 5 bases outside the gene matches. The CDR3 reads CASSPGQGYYEQYF. CDR3 sequence (DNA): TGTGCCAGCAGTCCGGGACAGGGGTACTACGAGCAGTACTTC.

The rearrangement joins TRBV10-3 to TRBJ2-1; 10 nucleotides agree with TRBD1. This CDR3 contains 14 residues. Germline V gene sequence: CDR1 ENHRY, CDR2 SYGVKD. V lost 4 bases and J lost 9; bases outside the gene matches: 6. CDR3 DNA: TGTGCCATCAGTGGGGGACAGGGGTTTGGTGAGCAGTTCTTC. It codes for CAISGGQGFGEQFF.

The rearrangement links TRBV12-1 to TRBJ1-1. TRBV12-1 is an annotated pseudogene. The CDR3 totals 14 residues. CDR3 nucleotides: TGTGCCAGCAGCGTCATCTATATGAACACTGAAGCTTTCTTT. Protein sequence: CASSVIYMNTEAFF.

The chain carries TRBV4-1 and TRBJ2-2; 12 positions match TRBD2. CDR1 and CDR2 from the germline V gene are MGHRA and YSYEKL. The CDR3 totals 17 residues. J was trimmed by 4 bases and V by 5 bases; bases with no gene match: 8. The CDR3 coding sequence is TGCGCCAGCAGCGCCAGGACTAGCGGGACGGGCACCGGGGAGCTGTTTTTT. Amino acid sequence: CASSARTSGTGTGELFF.

This clone occurred once. The CDR3 reads CASSDRGLNTEAFF. CDR3 nucleotide sequence: TGTGCCAGTAGCGACAGGGGCCTGAACACTGAAGCTTTCTTT. The gene calls are TRBV19 and TRBJ1-1; 8 bases are shared with TRBD1. Germline V gene sequence: CDR1 LNHDA, CDR2 SQIVND (reference sequence). V lost 6 bases, J lost 0 bases, and 3 bases stayed unmatched. The CDR3 contains 14 residues.